This TCR beta chain was observed in a study of CXCR3-negative and CXCR3-positive naive CD8 T cells. Study-level results: More hydrophobic TRB CDR3s were found in CXCR3-positive naive cells than in CXCR3-negative naive cells.

The CDR3 sequence is 12 residues long. Germline CDR1 reads SQVTM; CDR2 reads ANQGSEA. Note on this clonotype: Its antigen is unidentified.

UMI labels and 5' RACE were used to prepare the TRB cDNA libraries. TCRdb re-analyzed the 5' RACE reads; it lists each CDR3 protein once, without DNA. Its table lists around 88,000 distinct CDR3 sequences. The chain links TRBV29-1 to TRBJ2-2. Sequenced: naive CXCR3+ CD8+ T cells from blood. Subset here: CD45RO-CCR7+CD27+CD95- naive CD8+ T cells expressing CXCR3 (TNR3+). This clonotype was sampled from a human donor in good health. Some clones in this sample may be carry-over from other donors' samples. CDR3: CSGMEWSGELFF.